This T cell receptor (beta chain) derives from a study of T cells in Graves' hyperthyroidism and ophthalmopathy. The study's findings and limits: Onset of ophthalmopathy came a median around 6.2 months after the model predicted it.

Researchers took RNA transcripts and amplified the TCR beta CDR3 regions from them. TCR CDR3 underwent first-round RT-PCR with the HTBI primer set. TCRdb independently ran MiXCR on the multiplex PCR reads; one entry per CDR3 protein. This table holds more than 95,000 distinct CDR3 sequences, about 50% found once. This clonotype was picked up many times. Its antigen remains unknown. Source material: blood. This sequence originates from a middle-aged man with Graves' hyperthyroidism.

The chain's CDR3 is CAISDLGRSSSYNEQFF. CDR3 sequence (DNA): TGTGCCATCAGTGATTTGGGACGCTCGAGCTCCTACAATGAGCAGTTCTTC. The chain joins TRBV10-3 to TRBJ2-1; D may correspond to TRBD1 or TRBD2 (5 bases each). The CDR3 totals 17 residues. Germline-derived CDR1 and CDR2 are ENHRY and SYGVKD. V was cut by 3 bases and J by 0 bases, with 15 bases left in between.